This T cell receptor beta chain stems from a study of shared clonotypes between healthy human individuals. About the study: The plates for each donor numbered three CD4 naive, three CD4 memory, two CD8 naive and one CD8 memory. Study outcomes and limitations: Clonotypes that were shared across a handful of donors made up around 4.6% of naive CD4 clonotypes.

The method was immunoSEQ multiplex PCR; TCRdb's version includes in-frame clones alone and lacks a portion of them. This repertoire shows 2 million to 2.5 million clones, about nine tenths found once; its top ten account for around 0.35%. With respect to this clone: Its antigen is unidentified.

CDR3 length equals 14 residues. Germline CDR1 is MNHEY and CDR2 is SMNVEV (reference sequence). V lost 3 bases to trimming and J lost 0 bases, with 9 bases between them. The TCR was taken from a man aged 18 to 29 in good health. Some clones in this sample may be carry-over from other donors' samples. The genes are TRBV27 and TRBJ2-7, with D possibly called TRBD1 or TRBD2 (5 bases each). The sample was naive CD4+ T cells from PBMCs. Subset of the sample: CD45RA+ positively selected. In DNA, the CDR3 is TGTGCCAGCAGTTTGGGGGTTAGCTCCTACGAGCAGTACTTC. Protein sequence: CASSLGVSSYEQYF.